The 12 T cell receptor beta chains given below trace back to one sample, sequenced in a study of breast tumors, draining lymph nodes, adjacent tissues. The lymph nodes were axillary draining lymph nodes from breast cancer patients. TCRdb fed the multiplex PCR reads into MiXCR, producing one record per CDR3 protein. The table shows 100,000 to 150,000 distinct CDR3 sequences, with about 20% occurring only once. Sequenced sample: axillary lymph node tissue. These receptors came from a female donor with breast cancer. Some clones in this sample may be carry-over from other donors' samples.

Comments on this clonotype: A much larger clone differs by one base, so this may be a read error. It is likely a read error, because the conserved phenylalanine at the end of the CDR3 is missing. The CDR3 DNA reads TGCGCCAGCAGCCAAGTACCCGGTAGCGGGACAACAGATACGCAGTATCTT. Its protein product is CASSQVPGSGTTDTQYL. The rearrangement uses TRBV4-1 and TRBJ2-3; TRBD2 agrees at 8 bases. CDR1 is MGHRA, CDR2 YSYEKL, per germline. CDR3 length: 17 residues. With V trimmed by 1 base and J by 3 bases, 9 bases remained unmatched.

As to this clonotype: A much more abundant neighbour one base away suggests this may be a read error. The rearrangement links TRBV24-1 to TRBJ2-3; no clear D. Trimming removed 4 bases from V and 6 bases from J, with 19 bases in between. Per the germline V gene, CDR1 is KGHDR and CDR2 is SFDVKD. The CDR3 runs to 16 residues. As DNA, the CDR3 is TGTGCCACCAGTGACCATTCACGAGGACCGGCCGATACGCAGTATTTT. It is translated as CATSDHSRGPADTQYF.

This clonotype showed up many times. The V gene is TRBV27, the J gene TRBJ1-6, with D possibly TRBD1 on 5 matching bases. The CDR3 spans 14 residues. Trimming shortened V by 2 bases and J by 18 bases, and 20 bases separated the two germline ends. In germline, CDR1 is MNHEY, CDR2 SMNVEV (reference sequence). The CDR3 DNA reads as TGTGCCAGCAGTTTACCACGCAACCGGGACGCAAACCACTTT. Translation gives CASSLPRNRDANHF.

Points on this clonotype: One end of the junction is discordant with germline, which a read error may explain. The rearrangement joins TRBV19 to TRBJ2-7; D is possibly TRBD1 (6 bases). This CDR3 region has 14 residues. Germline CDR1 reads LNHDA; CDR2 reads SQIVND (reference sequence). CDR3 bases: TGCGCCAGTAGTGACACAGGGCCGACAGGCGAGCAGTACTTC. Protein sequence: CASSDTGPTGEQYF.

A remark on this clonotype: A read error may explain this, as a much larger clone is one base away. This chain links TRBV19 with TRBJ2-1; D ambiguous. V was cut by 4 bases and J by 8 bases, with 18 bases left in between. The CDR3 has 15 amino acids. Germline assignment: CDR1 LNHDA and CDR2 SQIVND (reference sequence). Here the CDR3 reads CASSTRREGRHEQFF. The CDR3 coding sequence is TGTGCCAGTAGTACCCGCCGCGAAGGTAGGCATGAGCAGTTCTTC.

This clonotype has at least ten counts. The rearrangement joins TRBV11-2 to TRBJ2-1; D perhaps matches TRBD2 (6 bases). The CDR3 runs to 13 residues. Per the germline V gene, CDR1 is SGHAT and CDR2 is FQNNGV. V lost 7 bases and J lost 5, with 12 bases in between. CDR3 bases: TGTGCCAGCACCTTTACGGGGGACAATGAGCAGTTCTTC. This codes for CASTFTGDNEQFF. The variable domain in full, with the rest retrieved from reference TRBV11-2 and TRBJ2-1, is EAGVAQSPRYKIIEKRQSVAFWCNPISGHATLYWYQQILGQGPKLLIQFQNNGVVDDSQLPKDRFSAERLKGVDSTLKIQPAKLEDSAVYLCASTFTGDNEQFFGPGTRLTVL.

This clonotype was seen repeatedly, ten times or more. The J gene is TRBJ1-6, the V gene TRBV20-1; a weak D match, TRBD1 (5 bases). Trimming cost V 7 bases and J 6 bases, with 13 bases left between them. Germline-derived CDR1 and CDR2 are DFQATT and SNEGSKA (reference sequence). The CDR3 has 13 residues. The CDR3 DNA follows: TGCAGTGTTGCAGGGTTAAGTAATTCACCCCTCCACTTT. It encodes CSVAGLSNSPLHF.

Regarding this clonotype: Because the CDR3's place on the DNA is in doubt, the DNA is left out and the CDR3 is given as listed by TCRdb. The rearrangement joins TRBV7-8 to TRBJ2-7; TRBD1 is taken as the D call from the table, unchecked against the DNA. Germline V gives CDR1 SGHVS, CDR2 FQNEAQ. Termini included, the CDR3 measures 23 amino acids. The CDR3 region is CASSFYICSARQLRDRGSREQYF.

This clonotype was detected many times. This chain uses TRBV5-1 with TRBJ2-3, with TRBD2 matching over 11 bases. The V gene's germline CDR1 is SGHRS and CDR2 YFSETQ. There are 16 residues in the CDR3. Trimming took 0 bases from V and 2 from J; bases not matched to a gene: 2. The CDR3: CASSLVTSGDTDTQYF. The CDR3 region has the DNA TGCGCCAGCAGCTTGGTGACTAGCGGGGACACAGATACGCAGTATTTT. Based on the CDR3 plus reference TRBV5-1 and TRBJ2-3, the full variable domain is KAGVTQTPRYLIKTRGQQVTLSCSPISGHRSVSWYQQTPGQGLQFLFEYFSETQRNKGNFPGRFSGRQFSNSRSEMNVSTLELGDSALYLCASSLVTSGDTDTQYFGPGTRLTVL.

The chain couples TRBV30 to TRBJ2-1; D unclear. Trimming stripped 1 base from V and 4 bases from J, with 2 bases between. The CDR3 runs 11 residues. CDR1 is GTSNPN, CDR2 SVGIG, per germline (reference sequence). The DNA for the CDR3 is TGTGCCTGGAGTGAGTACAATGAGCAGTTCTTC. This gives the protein CAWSEYNEQFF. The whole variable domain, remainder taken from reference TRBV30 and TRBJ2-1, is SQTIHQWPATLVQPVGSPLSLECTVEGTSNPNLYWYRQAAGRGLQLLFYSVGIGQISSEVPQNLSASRPQDRQFILSSKKLLLSDSGFYLCAWSEYNEQFFGPGTRLTVL.

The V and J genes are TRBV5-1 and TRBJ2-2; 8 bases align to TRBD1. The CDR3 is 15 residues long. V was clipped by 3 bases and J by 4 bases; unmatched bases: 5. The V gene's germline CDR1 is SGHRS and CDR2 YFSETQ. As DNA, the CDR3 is TGCGCCAGCAGCTCGGACAGGGTCATCACCGGGGAGCTGTTTTTT. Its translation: CASSSDRVITGELFF. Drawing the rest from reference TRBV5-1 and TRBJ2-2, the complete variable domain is KAGVTQTPRYLIKTRGQQVTLSCSPISGHRSVSWYQQTPGQGLQFLFEYFSETQRNKGNFPGRFSGRQFSNSRSEMNVSTLELGDSALYLCASSSDRVITGELFFGEGSRLTVL.

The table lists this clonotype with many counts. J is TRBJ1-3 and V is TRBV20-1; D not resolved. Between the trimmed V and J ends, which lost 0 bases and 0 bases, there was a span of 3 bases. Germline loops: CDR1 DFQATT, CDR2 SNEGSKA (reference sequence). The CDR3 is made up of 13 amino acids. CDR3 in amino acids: CSARELSGNTIYF. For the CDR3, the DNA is TGCAGTGCTAGAGAACTCTCTGGAAACACCATATATTTT.